Following are 24 T cell receptor beta chains from one sample sequenced in a study of T cell responses to AZD1222 COVID-19 vaccine. Using immunoSEQ multiplex PCR, the repertoire was profiled, and TCRdb retains in-frame clones only, with some absent. The sample shows about 130,000 clones, approximately 89% of them seen only once. The sample in question was peripheral blood, obtained on day 0 of AZD1222 vaccination. These receptor sequences come from an adult in good health.

This chain links TRBV5-6 with TRBJ2-3; possible D gene TRBD1, 5 bases. The germline gives CDR1 SGHDT, CDR2 YYEEEE. V was clipped by 0 bases and J by 2 bases, with 10 bases between them. The CDR3 loop spans 15 amino acids. The DNA for the CDR3 is TGTGCCAGCAGCTTGGAAGGGGCTACCACAGATACGCAGTATTTT. As protein: CASSLEGATTDTQYF.

This chain connects TRBV5-1 to TRBJ2-3, with 9 nucleotides matching TRBD2. The CDR3 has 14 amino acids. Looked up from germline, CDR1 is SGHRS and CDR2 is YFSETQ. Trimming took 3 bases from V and 6 from J; bases not matched to a gene: 5. The CDR3 bases are TGCGCCAGCAGCTCGACTAGCGGTGGGGATACGCAGTATTTT. Translation: CASSSTSGGDTQYF.

This rearrangement joins TRBV5-4 to TRBJ2-3; 8 bases fit TRBD2. The germline gives CDR1 SGHNT, CDR2 YYREEE (reference sequence). The ends lost 6 bases at V and 6 bases at J; junction bases unmatched: 9. The CDR3 is made up of 14 amino acids. DNA for the CDR3: TGTGCCAGCACCCCCCGGGGGGGCCGCGATACGCAGTATTTT. Translated, it gives CASTPRGGRDTQYF.

V gene TRBV19 combines with J gene TRBJ1-1; a possible D gene is TRBD1 (6 bases). The CDR3 is 15 residues long. The germline gives CDR1 LNHDA, CDR2 SQIVND (reference sequence). Trimming removed 4 bases from V and 4 bases from J, with 16 bases in between. The CDR3 DNA is TGTGCCAGTAGTAGCATAAAGGGAGGGGGCACTGAAGCTTTCTTT. This sequence encodes CASSSIKGGGTEAFF.

V and J are TRBV30 and TRBJ1-4; a possible D gene is TRBD1 (6 bases). With 4 bases removed from V and 7 bases from J, the gap between germline ends came to 13 bases. This CDR3 contains 13 residues. Germline assignment: CDR1 GTSNPN and CDR2 SVGIG (reference sequence). The CDR3, as DNA: TGTGCCTGGATGGCACAGGGTTCTGAAAAACTGTTTTTT. It translates to CAWMAQGSEKLFF.

The CDR3 protein is CASSSSGYEQYF. The DNA of the CDR3 is TGCGCCAGCAGCAGTAGCGGCTACGAGCAGTACTTC. This chain links TRBV10-2 with TRBJ2-7, with D perhaps TRBD2 (6 bases). Germline V lookup: CDR1 WSHSY, CDR2 SAAADI. V was shortened by 6 bases and J by 3 bases, with 9 bases between the two germline ends. The CDR3 loop spans 12 amino acids.

The rearrangement joins TRBV2 to TRBJ2-2; 8 bases line up with TRBD1. CDR3 length: 15 residues. J gave up 1 base and V 10 bases, and 8 bases lay outside the gene matches. CDR1 SNHLY and CDR2 FYNNEI come from the germline V gene. CDR3 in amino acids: CATSRQGKNTGELFF. In DNA form, the CDR3 reads TGTGCCACCTCCCGACAGGGGAAGAACACCGGGGAGCTGTTTTTT.

The chain carries TRBV5-1 and TRBJ1-5; D is undetermined. The V gene's germline CDR1 is SGHRS and CDR2 YFSETQ. The CDR3 consists of 14 residues. V was clipped by 2 bases and J by 2 bases, with 8 bases between them. The CDR3 DNA follows: TGCGCCAGCAGCTTCTTAGGTGGCAATCAGCCCCAGCATTTT. Translated, it gives CASSFLGGNQPQHF.

This clone was picked up one time. The genes are TRBV12-3 or TRBV12-4 and TRBJ1-4; D unclear. V was cut by 6 bases and J by 14 bases, with 19 bases left in between. The CDR3 covers 13 residues. The CDR3 sequence: CASSSRIEGRLFF. DNA of the CDR3: TGTGCCAGCAGCAGCCGCATAGAGGGAAGGCTGTTTTTT.

This sequence joins TRBV6-5 and TRBJ2-7; D gene ambiguous. With 9 bases removed from V and 2 bases from J, the gap between germline ends came to 14 bases. Germline CDR1 MNHEY, CDR2 SVGAGI. This CDR3 has 13 amino acids. CDR3 amino acids: CASIASLTYEQYF. DNA of the CDR3: TGTGCCAGTATAGCATCCCTTACCTACGAGCAGTACTTC.

J is TRBJ2-1 and V is TRBV28, with TRBD2 identical over 11 bases. This CDR3 region has 15 residues. The ends lost 7 bases at V and 8 bases at J; junction bases unmatched: 10. Germline assignment: CDR1 MDHEN and CDR2 SYDVKM. The CDR3 reads CASTLSGLAADEQFF. CDR3 nucleotide sequence: TGTGCCAGCACCCTCTCGGGACTAGCGGCCGATGAGCAGTTCTTC.

This clone showed up just once. The J gene is TRBJ1-6, the V gene TRBV4-1, with D unclear. CDR1 is MGHRA, CDR2 YSYEKL, per germline. Between the trimmed V and J ends, which lost 4 bases and 7 bases, there was a span of 8 bases. There are 13 residues in the CDR3. As DNA, the CDR3 is TGCGCCAGCAGCCCTTTGAGGAATTCACCCCTCCACTTT. Its translation: CASSPLRNSPLHF.

The chain couples TRBV10-3 to TRBJ2-7, with 12 bases identical to TRBD2. CDR3 length equals 15 residues. V was clipped by 3 bases and J by 7 bases; unmatched bases: 7. Germline CDR1 and CDR2: ENHRY and SYGVKD. In nucleotides, the CDR3 is TGTGCCATCAGTGACCTCGGACTAGCGGGATCTGAGCAGTACTTC. Its translation is CAISDLGLAGSEQYF.

This CDR3 is CAWSPGTDTQYF. The DNA of the CDR3 is TGTGCCTGGAGTCCCGGCACAGATACGCAGTATTTT. This chain joins TRBV30 and TRBJ2-3, with no clear D. This CDR3 has 12 amino acids. Trimming shortened V by 2 bases and J by 1 base, and 4 bases separated the two germline ends. Germline CDR1 is GTSNPN and CDR2 is SVGIG (reference sequence).

This chain connects TRBV9 to TRBJ2-3, with 9 bases matching TRBD2. V shed 4 bases, J shed 0 bases, and the junction held 12 bases outside the gene matches. The V gene's germline CDR1 is SGDLS and CDR2 YYNGEE. The CDR3 covers 18 residues. CDR3 sequence: CASSQGLAGLTSTDTQYF. The CDR3 bases are TGTGCCAGCAGCCAGGGGCTAGCGGGGCTTACTAGCACAGATACGCAGTATTTT.

The chain combines TRBV16 with TRBJ1-1, with D uncertain. The CDR3 has 12 residues. V lost 4 bases to trimming and J lost 5 bases, with 8 bases between them. Germline values: CDR1 KGHSY, CDR2 FQNENV. The DNA of the CDR3 is TGTGCCAGCAGCCGGGGTGCGACTGAAGCTTTCTTT. Translation gives CASSRGATEAFF. Full variable domain (rest looked up from reference TRBV16 and TRBJ1-1): GEEVAQTPKHLVRGEGQKAKLYCAPIKGHSYVFWYQQVLKNEFKFLISFQNENVFDETGMPKERFSAKCLPNSPCSLEIQATKLEDSAVYFCASSRGATEAFFGQGTRLTVV.

The chain carries TRBV2 and TRBJ2-5; 13 nucleotides line up with TRBD2. In germline, CDR1 is SNHLY, CDR2 FYNNEI. The CDR3 consists of 17 residues. V was pared by 3 bases and J by 4 bases, with 8 bases of the junction left unmatched. The CDR3 protein is CASSDRLAGGLGETQYF. The CDR3 DNA is TGTGCCAGCAGTGATCGACTAGCGGGGGGCCTGGGAGAGACCCAGTACTTC.

Only one count was recorded for this clone. The chain links TRBV29-1 to TRBJ1-1; 9 bases are a match to TRBD1. The V gene's germline CDR1 is SQVTM and CDR2 ANQGSEA. The CDR3 runs to 13 residues. V trimming: 4 bases; J trimming: 4 bases; junction bases outside the gene matches: 4. CDR3 sequence: CSVVQGAFTEAFF. The CDR3 DNA sequence: TGCAGCGTTGTACAGGGGGCGTTCACTGAAGCTTTCTTT.

This rearrangement joins TRBV27 to TRBJ1-1, with a possible D match to TRBD1 (5 bases). Trimming left V 8 bases short and J 3 bases short, with 22 bases between. This CDR3 has 16 amino acids. The germline gives CDR1 MNHEY, CDR2 SMNVEV (reference sequence). This chain's CDR3 is CASQRTRVGGDTEAFF. DNA of the CDR3: TGTGCCAGCCAGAGAACCAGGGTGGGGGGAGACACTGAAGCTTTCTTT.

About this clone itself: Different DNA sequences within this sample yield the same CDR3. This chain connects TRBV7-2 to TRBJ2-2; D may be TRBD1 (7 bases). The germline gives CDR1 SGHTA, CDR2 FQGNSA. The CDR3 spans 15 residues. V was shortened by 5 bases and J by 5 bases, with 15 bases between the two germline ends. CDR3 amino acids: CASSPRTGGTGELFF. Written as DNA, the CDR3 is TGTGCCAGCAGCCCCAGGACAGGAGGGACCGGGGAGCTGTTTTTT.

V is TRBV5-8 and J is TRBJ1-2; D call uncertain. The CDR3 covers 14 residues. Per germline, CDR1 SGHTS and CDR2 YDEGEE. V lost 2 bases to trimming and J lost 7 bases, with 15 bases between them. The CDR3 region is CASSLFGQATGYTF. CDR3 sequence (DNA): TGTGCCAGCAGCTTATTTGGGCAGGCCACTGGCTACACCTTC.

This clone has more than one count but fewer than ten. This chain connects TRBV28 to TRBJ1-2; 7 nucleotides align to TRBD1. The V gene end was trimmed by 6 bases and the J gene end by 7 bases; junction bases not matched to a gene: 8. The CDR3 extends over 13 amino acids. Germline CDR1 and CDR2: MDHEN and SYDVKM. CDR3 coding DNA: TGTGCCAGCAGAATCGGGACAGTGGGTGGCTACACCTTC. This sequence encodes CASRIGTVGGYTF.

The gene calls are TRBV9 and TRBJ1-1, with D uncertain. The CDR3 loop spans 13 amino acids. V was pared by 4 bases and J by 5 bases, with 12 bases between. Germline-derived CDR1 and CDR2 are SGDLS and YYNGEE. The CDR3 nucleotides are TGTGCCAGCAGCCCACATGGAGGGACTGAAGCTTTCTTT. Translated, it gives CASSPHGGTEAFF. Combining the CDR3 with reference TRBV9 and TRBJ1-1 gives the whole variable domain DSGVTQTPKHLITATGQRVTLRCSPRSGDLSVYWYQQSLDQGLQFLIQYYNGEERAKGNILERFSAQQFPDLHSELNLSSLELGDSALYFCASSPHGGTEAFFGQGTRLTVV.

The chain recombines TRBV7-9 with TRBJ1-1, with D possibly TRBD1 on 6 matching bases. The V gene's germline CDR1 is SEHNR and CDR2 FQNEAQ (reference sequence). The CDR3 sequence is 15 residues long. The germline V and J ends were trimmed by 4 bases and 4 bases, with 16 bases remaining between them. CDR3 coding DNA: TGTGCCAGCAGCTCCCAGGGGAGGGGAGGCACTGAAGCTTTCTTT. This codes for CASSSQGRGGTEAFF.